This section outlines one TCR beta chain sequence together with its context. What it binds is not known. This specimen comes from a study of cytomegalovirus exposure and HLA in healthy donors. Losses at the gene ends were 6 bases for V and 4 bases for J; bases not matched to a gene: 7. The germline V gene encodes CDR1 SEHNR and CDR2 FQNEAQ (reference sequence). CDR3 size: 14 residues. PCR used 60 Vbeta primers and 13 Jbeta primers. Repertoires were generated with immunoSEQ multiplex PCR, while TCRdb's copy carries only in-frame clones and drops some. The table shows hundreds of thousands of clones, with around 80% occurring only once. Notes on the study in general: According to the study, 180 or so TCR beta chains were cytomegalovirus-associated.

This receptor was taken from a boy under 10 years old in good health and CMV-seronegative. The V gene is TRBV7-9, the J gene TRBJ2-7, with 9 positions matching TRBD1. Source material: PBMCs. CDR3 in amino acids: CASSSDRGSYEQYF. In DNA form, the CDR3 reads TGTGCCAGCAGTTCGGACAGGGGCAGTTACGAGCAGTACTTC.